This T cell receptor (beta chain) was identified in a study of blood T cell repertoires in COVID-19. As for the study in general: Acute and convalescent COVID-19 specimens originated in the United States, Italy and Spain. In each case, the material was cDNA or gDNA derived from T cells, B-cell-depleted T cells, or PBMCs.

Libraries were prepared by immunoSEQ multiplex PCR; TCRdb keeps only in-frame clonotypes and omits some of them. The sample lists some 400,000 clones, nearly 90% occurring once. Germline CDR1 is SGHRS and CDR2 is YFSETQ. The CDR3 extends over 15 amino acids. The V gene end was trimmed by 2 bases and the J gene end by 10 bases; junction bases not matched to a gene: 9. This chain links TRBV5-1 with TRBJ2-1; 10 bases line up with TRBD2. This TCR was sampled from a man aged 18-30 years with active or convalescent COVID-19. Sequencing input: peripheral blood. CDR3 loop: CASSLAGGPVDEQFF. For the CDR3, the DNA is TGCGCCAGCAGCTTAGCGGGGGGGCCAGTTGACGAGCAGTTCTTC.